This T cell receptor beta chain emerged from a study of blood T cell repertoires in COVID-19. Data came from immunoSEQ multiplex PCR; TCRdb stores just in-frame clones and leaves some out. Of approximately 200,000 clones listed, almost 80% are singletons. CDR3 length: 18 amino acids. This rearrangement joins TRBV21-1 to TRBJ2-1; no DNA check was done on the table's D call, TRBD1. TRBV21-1 is a pseudogene segment. Sequenced input: peripheral blood. The TCR was taken from a man in his 60s with active or convalescent COVID-19. In nucleotides, the CDR3 is TGTGCCAGCAGCCCAATCACGGGGGCAGGGGGGCCGGGAGTTGAGCAGTTCTTC. It specifies CASSPITGAGGPGVEQFF.